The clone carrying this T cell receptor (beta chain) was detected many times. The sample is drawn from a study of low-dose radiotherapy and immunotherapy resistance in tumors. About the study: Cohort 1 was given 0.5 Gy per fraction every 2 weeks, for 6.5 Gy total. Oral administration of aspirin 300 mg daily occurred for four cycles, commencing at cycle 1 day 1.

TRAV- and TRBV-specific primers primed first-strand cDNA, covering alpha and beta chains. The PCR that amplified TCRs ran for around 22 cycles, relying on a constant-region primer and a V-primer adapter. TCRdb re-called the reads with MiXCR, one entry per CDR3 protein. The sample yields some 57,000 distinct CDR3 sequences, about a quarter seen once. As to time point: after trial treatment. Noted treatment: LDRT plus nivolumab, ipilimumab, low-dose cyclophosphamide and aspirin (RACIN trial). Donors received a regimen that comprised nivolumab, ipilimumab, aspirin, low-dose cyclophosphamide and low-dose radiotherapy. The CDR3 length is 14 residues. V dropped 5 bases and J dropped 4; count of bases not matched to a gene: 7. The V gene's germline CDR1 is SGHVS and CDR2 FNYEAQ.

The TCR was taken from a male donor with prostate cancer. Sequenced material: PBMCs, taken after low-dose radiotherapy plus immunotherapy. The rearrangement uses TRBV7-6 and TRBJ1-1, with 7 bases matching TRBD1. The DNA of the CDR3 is TGTGCCAGCAGCCCCCCAGGGGGAGGCACTGAAGCTTTCTTT. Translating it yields CASSPPGGGTEAFF.